A selection of T cell receptor beta chains follows, all from one sample in a study of blood T cell repertoires in COVID-19. The method was immunoSEQ multiplex PCR; TCRdb's version includes in-frame clones alone and lacks a portion of them. The sample includes fewer than 60,000 clones, approximately 80% of them seen just once. The sample was peripheral blood. The receptors here all came from a human donor in a cohort sampled during active COVID-19. CDR3s include the opening cysteine and the closing phenylalanine or tryptophan. D genes are given only for firm matches. The listing skips clone size in some rows; elsewhere it reads once, few, many or a size class.

>TRBV7-3|-|TRBJ1-6|TRBD1
CASSTRTGDTSPLHF
TGTGCCAGCAGCACCCGGACAGGGGACACCTCACCCCTCCACTTT
>TRBV4-1|-|TRBJ2-2|TRBD2
CASRTSGSNGELFF
TGCGCCAGTAGGACTAGCGGGAGTAACGGGGAGCTGTTTTTT
>TRBV5-1|few|TRBJ2-5|TRBD1
CASSAGSGGQETQYF
TGCGCCAGCAGCGCTGGATCAGGGGGCCAGGAGACCCAGTACTTC
>TRBV4-1|-|TRBJ1-4|TRBD1
CASSQIGRDRLNEKLFF
TGCGCCAGCAGCCAGATTGGCCGGGACAGGCTGAATGAAAAACTGTTTTTT
>TRBV19|-|TRBJ2-7|-
CASTRTGSSSYEQYF
TGTGCCAGTACCCGAACAGGGTCCAGCTCCTACGAGCAGTACTTC
>TRBV2|-|TRBJ1-2|-
CASRSNRVNYGYTF
TGTGCCAGCAGATCCAACAGGGTTAACTATGGCTACACCTTC
>TRBV6-5|few|TRBJ1-2|TRBD1
CASSPGTAGYTF
TGTGCCAGCAGTCCCGGGACAGCCGGCTACACCTTC
>TRBV6-2/TRBV6-3|-|TRBJ2-3|-
CASSYSGSTDTQYF
TGTGCCAGCAGTTATAGCGGTAGCACAGATACGCAGTATTTT
>TRBV19|few|TRBJ1-6|-
CASSPGQYNSPLHF
TGTGCCAGTAGTCCGGGACAATATAATTCACCCCTCCACTTT
>TRBV6-5|few|TRBJ2-7|-
CASTTNRVTYEQYF
TGTGCCAGCACCACGAACCGGGTGACCTACGAGCAGTACTTC
>TRBV5-1|-|TRBJ1-1|TRBD1
CASSARTGGDEAFF
TGCGCCAGCAGCGCCCGGACAGGGGGCGATGAAGCTTTCTTT
>TRBV7-6|-|TRBJ2-7|-
CASGELAYEQYF
TGTGCCAGCGGCGAACTAGCCTACGAGCAGTACTTC
>TRBV4-1|many|TRBJ2-1|TRBD2
CASSQVDMGLAGNNEQFF
TGCGCCAGCAGCCAAGTTGACATGGGACTAGCGGGAAACAATGAGCAGTTCTTC
>TRBV15|-|TRBJ2-1|-
CATSISGNEQFF
TGTGCCACCAGCATTAGCGGTAATGAGCAGTTCTTC
>TRBV5-1|-|TRBJ2-7|-
CASSFDREAYEQYF
TGCGCCAGCAGTTTCGACAGAGAAGCCTACGAGCAGTACTTC
>TRBV7-2|-|TRBJ1-6|-
CASSLDQGSNSPLHF
TGTGCCAGCAGCTTAGATCAGGGGTCGAATTCACCCCTCCACTTT
>TRBV10-3|-|TRBJ2-7|-
CAISEGVGGYEQYF
TGTGCCATCAGTGAGGGAGTTGGAGGCTACGAGCAGTACTTC
>TRBV2|-|TRBJ1-2|-
CASLRASSRYGYTF
TGTGCCAGCTTGCGGGCATCTTCTCGGTATGGCTACACCTTC
>TRBV28|-|TRBJ1-2|TRBD1
CASSLTGVSGYTF
TGTGCCAGCAGTTTGACAGGGGTCAGTGGCTACACCTTC
>TRBV5-1|-|TRBJ2-3|-
CASSPQGDTQYF
TGCGCCAGCAGCCCTCAGGGGGATACGCAGTATTTT
>TRBV5-1|-|TRBJ2-7|-
CASSGDSGSDEQYF
TGCGCCAGCAGCGGAGACTCCGGGAGTGACGAGCAGTACTTC
>TRBV9|few|TRBJ1-6|TRBD1
CASSETQGVRGSPLHF
TGTGCCAGCAGCGAGACCCAGGGGGTCCGGGGTTCACCCCTCCACTTT
>TRBV19|-|TRBJ2-3|-
CASAEKRVGADTQYF
TGTGCCAGTGCGGAAAAGAGGGTCGGGGCAGATACGCAGTATTTT
>TRBV30|-|TRBJ1-2|-
CAWLRLQGLGFYGYTF
TGTGCCTGGCTACGTCTACAGGGTCTGGGGTTCTATGGCTACACCTTC
>TRBV5-1|-|TRBJ2-1|-
CASSLEGGRSEQFF
TGCGCCAGCAGCTTGGAGGGGGGGCGGTCCGAGCAGTTCTTC
>TRBV3-1/TRBV3-2|-|TRBJ1-6|TRBD1
CASSLRQGAPLHF
TGTGCCAGCAGCCTCCGACAGGGGGCGCCCCTCCACTTT
>TRBV19|-|TRBJ1-1|-
CASSARKGDAVDSTEAFF
TGTGCCAGTAGTGCAAGAAAGGGGGACGCGGTAGATTCCACTGAAGCTTTCTTT
>TRBV28|-|TRBJ2-7|-
CASSLGGVGSYEQYF
TGTGCCAGCAGTTTAGGAGGGGTCGGGTCCTACGAGCAGTACTTC
>TRBV11-1|many|TRBJ2-7|TRBD2
CASSREGLAGEKQYF
TGTGCCAGCAGCCGAGAGGGACTAGCGGGAGAGAAGCAGTACTTC
>TRBV15|-|TRBJ2-2|TRBD2
CATSPRRTSGRTGELFF
TGTGCCACCAGCCCTAGGCGGACTAGCGGGAGAACCGGGGAGCTGTTTTTT
>TRBV7-9|-|TRBJ2-1|TRBD2
CASSPPTSGGGIYNEQFF
TGTGCCAGCAGCCCACCGACTAGCGGGGGGGGGATCTACAATGAGCAGTTCTTC
>TRBV20-1|-|TRBJ1-1|TRBD1
CSASQGTGDTEAFF
TGCAGTGCTAGTCAAGGGACAGGGGACACTGAAGCTTTCTTT
>TRBV3-1/TRBV3-2|-|TRBJ2-7|TRBD2
CASSQDRTSGRIYEQYF
TGTGCCAGCAGCCAAGATAGGACTAGCGGGAGGATTTACGAGCAGTACTTC
>TRBV7-2|-|TRBJ1-6|TRBD1
CASRRDRGQNSPLHF
TGTGCCAGCAGGAGGGACAGGGGGCAAAATTCACCCCTCCACTTT
>TRBV2|-|TRBJ2-5|TRBD1
CASSTRTGGETQYF
TGTGCCAGCAGCACCAGGACAGGGGGAGAGACCCAGTACTTC
>TRBV10-2|-|TRBJ1-4|-
CATSQGTNEKLFF
TGCGCCACCTCGCAGGGGACTAATGAAAAACTGTTTTTT
>TRBV14|-|TRBJ1-1|-
CASSPQAYTEAFF
TGTGCCAGCAGCCCTCAAGCGTACACTGAAGCTTTCTTT
>TRBV6-6|few|TRBJ1-5|-
CASSFSREGQPQHF
TGTGCCAGCAGTTTCTCTAGGGAGGGGCAGCCCCAGCATTTT
>TRBV19|-|TRBJ2-5|-
CASSERASAEAQYF
TGTGCCAGTAGTGAAAGGGCTTCGGCGGAGGCCCAGTACTTC
>TRBV30|few|TRBJ2-5|-
CAWGIGSAVETQYF
TGTGCCTGGGGGATAGGTAGCGCCGTTGAGACCCAGTACTTC
>TRBV5-8|once|TRBJ2-2|-
CASSFHRDANTGELFF
TGTGCCAGCAGCTTCCACAGGGATGCGAACACCGGGGAGCTGTTTTTT
>TRBV7-8|-|TRBJ2-3|TRBD2
CASSPSGRLAGVSTDTQYF
TGTGCCAGCAGCCCTAGCGGGCGACTAGCGGGGGTTAGCACAGATACGCAGTATTTT
>TRBV27|-|TRBJ1-6|-
CASSLIGVNSPLHF
TGTGCCAGCAGTTTAATAGGGGTTAATTCACCCCTCCACTTT
>TRBV28|few|TRBJ2-5|-
CASRTYLLQQETQYF
TGTGCCAGCAGGACATACCTTCTACAACAAGAGACCCAGTACTTC
>TRBV9|-|TRBJ1-2|-
CASSVDVGPGGYTF
TGTGCCAGCAGCGTAGATGTGGGGCCCGGTGGCTACACCTTC
>TRBV7-9|-|TRBJ2-1|-
CASNHGTMNNEQFF
TGTGCCAGCAATCACGGGACAATGAACAATGAGCAGTTCTTC
>TRBV2|once|TRBJ1-1|-
CASSVQLMNTEAFF
TGTGCCAGCAGTGTACAGCTCATGAACACTGAAGCTTTCTTT
>TRBV18|-|TRBJ1-2|TRBD1
CASSPSEGASMGYTF
TGTGCCAGCTCACCCTCCGAGGGGGCCTCCATGGGCTACACCTTC